Given below is one T cell receptor (beta chain) in context. Its specificity is unknown. These data belong to a study of shared clonotypes between healthy human individuals. Data came from immunoSEQ multiplex PCR; TCRdb stores just in-frame clones and leaves some out. Of just over 2,000,000 clones listed, over 85% were seen once; the top ten hold approximately 1.2%. Naive CD8 cells comprised CD45RO-negative, CCR7-positively selected cells, excluding terminally differentiated effector memory CD45RA+ cells. Overall study findings and caveats: Donor clonotype sharing was expected to depend on sequencing depth.

This CDR3 is built from 13 residues. Germline CDR1 and CDR2: MNHNY and SVGAGI (reference sequence). Trimming cost V 0 bases and J 3 bases, with 6 bases left between them. The chain uses TRBV6-6 and TRBJ2-7; D remains ambiguous. This TCR derives from a man aged 18-30 years in good health. The sequencing sample was made of naive CD8+ T cells sorted from blood. The CDR3 is CASSYSYVYEQYF. The DNA of the CDR3 is TGTGCCAGCAGTTACTCGTACGTCTACGAGCAGTACTTC.